This TCR beta chain was sequenced during a study of vaccination and CD4 T cells after COVID-19. The overall study: Samples were taken after vaccination, a median of about 79 days after dose two, with a range of 14 to 241.

Points on this clonotype: What it binds is not known.

Germline values: CDR1 ENHRY, CDR2 SYGVKD. The CDR3 spans 15 residues. V shed 6 bases and J shed 1 base, with 10 bases lying between them. The treatment was: roughly nine-day PBMC culture with coronavirus spike peptide pools or control peptides (ViraFEST assay). Researchers collected the unexposed donor's CD4+ T cells before the COVID-19 pandemic (2011-2018). Peptide-pool expansion of antigen-specific T cells preceded TCR sequencing in ViraFEST. Wells contained under 2.5 million PBMCs each, and these were cultured with about 10 IU/ml IL-2 and roughly 9.5 ug/ml peptide pools. Once obtained from cultured CD4+ T cells, the DNA was sequenced using the Oncomine TCR Beta short-read assay. Investigators obtained genomic DNA by extraction from cultured CD4+ T cells. MiXCR, applied by TCRdb to the PCR reads, yields one record per CDR3 protein. In the table there are 7,000 to 10,000 distinct CDR3 sequences, approximately 51% of which are singletons.

The rearrangement uses TRBV10-3 and TRBJ2-6; D ambiguous. This sequence originates from a human donor in good health. The sequenced material came from CD4+ T cells from blood, cultured in vitro. The CDR3 loop reads CAISGSVSGANVLTF. The CDR3 nucleotides are TGTGCCATCAGCGGGTCGGTGTCTGGGGCCAACGTCCTGACTTTC.